This record covers a single T cell receptor (beta chain). This entry belongs to a study of T cells in tumors after PD-1 blockade. Study background: Excluded were patients with checkpoint blockade, immunosuppressants, or radiotherapy or other anti-cancer therapy within 4 weeks.

Per germline, CDR1 GTSNPN and CDR2 SVGIG (reference sequence). V was clipped by 0 bases and J by 4 bases, with 15 bases between them. This CDR3 has 15 amino acids. TCRdb's copy holds only in-frame clones and misses some; the assay was immunoSEQ multiplex PCR. Here the sample spans 60,000 to 65,000 clones, around 74% being singletons. V usage is TRBV30 and J usage is TRBJ1-2; tentative D call: TRBD1 (6 bases). The source was PBMCs, collected after anti-PD-1 treatment. The TCR sequence derives from a human donor with basal cell carcinoma. The CDR3 here is CAWSVRREGGYGYTF. The CDR3 DNA follows: TGTGCCTGGAGTGTACGTCGGGAGGGGGGCTATGGCTACACCTTC.